This T cell receptor (beta chain) was sequenced for a study of blood T cell repertoires in COVID-19. The overall study: Acute and convalescent COVID-19 specimens originated in the United States, Italy and Spain. T cells, B-cell-depleted T cells, or PBMCs supplied cDNA or gDNA.

Authors' processing steps: Estimation of nucleated cell counts relied on the amplification of reference gene primers. The repertoire was sequenced with immunoSEQ multiplex PCR; TCRdb's copy has only in-frame clones and lacks some. The V and J calls and clone size come from that table; D and trimming were worked out from the DNA. This sample has hundreds of thousands of clones, with approximately 90% found just once. With respect to this clone: One junction end does not reproduce the germline sequence, and a read error may be involved.

Enrolled through a virtual design, the participants were between roughly 18 and 90 years of age and came from 24 US areas. The clonotype comes from a woman between 25 and 40 years old with acute COVID-19. The sample consisted of PBMCs or T cells enriched from blood (not recorded which).

The CDR3 protein is CASSLTSGDGEKLFF. Written as DNA, the CDR3 is TGTGCTAGCAGCTTAACGTCGGGGGACGGCGAAAAACTGTTTTTT. The genes are TRBV7-7 and TRBJ1-4, with D maybe TRBD1 (5 bases). CDR1 and CDR2 (germline): SSHAT, FNYEAQ (reference sequence). This CDR3 is 15 amino acids long.